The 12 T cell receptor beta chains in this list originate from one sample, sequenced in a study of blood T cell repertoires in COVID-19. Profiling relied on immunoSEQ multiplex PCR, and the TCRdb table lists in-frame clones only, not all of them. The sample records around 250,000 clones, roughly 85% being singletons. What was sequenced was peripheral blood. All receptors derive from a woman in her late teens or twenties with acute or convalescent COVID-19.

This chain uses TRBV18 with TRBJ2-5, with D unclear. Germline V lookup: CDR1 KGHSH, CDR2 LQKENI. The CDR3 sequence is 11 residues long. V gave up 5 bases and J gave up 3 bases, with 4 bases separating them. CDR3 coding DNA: TGTGCCAGCTCATCCGAAGAGACCCAGTACTTC. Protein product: CASSSEETQYF. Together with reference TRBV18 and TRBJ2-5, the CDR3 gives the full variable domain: NAGVMQNPRHLVRRRGQEARLRCSPMKGHSHVYWYRQLPEEGLKFMVYLQKENIIDESGMPKERFSAEFPKEGPSILRIQQVVRGDSAAYFCASSSEETQYFGPGTRLLVL.

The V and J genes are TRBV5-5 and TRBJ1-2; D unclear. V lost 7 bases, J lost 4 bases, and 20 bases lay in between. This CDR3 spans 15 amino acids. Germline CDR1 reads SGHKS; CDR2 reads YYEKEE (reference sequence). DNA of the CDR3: TGTGCCAGCTCCTTTGGGTACGGAGGGAGCTATGGCTACACCTTC. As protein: CASSFGYGGSYGYTF.

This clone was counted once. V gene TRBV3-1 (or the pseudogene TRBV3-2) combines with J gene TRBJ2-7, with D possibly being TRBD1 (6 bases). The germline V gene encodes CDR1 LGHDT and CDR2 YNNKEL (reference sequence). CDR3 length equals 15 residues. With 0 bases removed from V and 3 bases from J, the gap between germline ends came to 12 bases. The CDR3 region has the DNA TGTGCCAGCAGCCAAGACTTGACAGGTCACTACGAGCAGTACTTC. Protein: CASSQDLTGHYEQYF.

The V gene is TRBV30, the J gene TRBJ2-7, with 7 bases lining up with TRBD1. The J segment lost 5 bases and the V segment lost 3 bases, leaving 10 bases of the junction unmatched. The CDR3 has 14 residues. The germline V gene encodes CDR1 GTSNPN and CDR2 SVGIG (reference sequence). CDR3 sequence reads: CAWRRTGEADEQYF. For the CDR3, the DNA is TGTGCCTGGAGGCGGACAGGAGAAGCGGACGAGCAGTACTTC.

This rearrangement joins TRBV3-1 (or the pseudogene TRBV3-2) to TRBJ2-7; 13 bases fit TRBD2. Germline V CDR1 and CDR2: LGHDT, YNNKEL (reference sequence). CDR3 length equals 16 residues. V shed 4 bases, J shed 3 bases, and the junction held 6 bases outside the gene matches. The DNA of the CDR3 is TGTGCCAGCAGCCGGGGTGGACTAGCGGGAGACTACGAGCAGTACTTC. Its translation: CASSRGGLAGDYEQYF.

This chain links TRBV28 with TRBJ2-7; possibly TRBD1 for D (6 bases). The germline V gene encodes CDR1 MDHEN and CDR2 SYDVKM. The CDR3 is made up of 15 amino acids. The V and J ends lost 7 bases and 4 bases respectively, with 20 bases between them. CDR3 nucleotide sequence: TGTGCCAGCACCACCCGCCGGGACATAGGATACGAGCAGTACTTC. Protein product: CASTTRRDIGYEQYF.

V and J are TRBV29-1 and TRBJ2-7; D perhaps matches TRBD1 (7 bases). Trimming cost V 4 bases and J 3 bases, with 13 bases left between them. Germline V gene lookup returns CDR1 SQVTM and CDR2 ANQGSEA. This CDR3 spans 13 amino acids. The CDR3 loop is CSVGQGEVYEQYF. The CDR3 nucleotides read TGCAGCGTTGGTCAGGGGGAGGTCTACGAGCAGTACTTC.

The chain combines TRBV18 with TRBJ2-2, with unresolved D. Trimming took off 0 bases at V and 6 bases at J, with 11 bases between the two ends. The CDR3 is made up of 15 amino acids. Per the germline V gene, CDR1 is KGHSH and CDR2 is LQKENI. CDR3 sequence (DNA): TGTGCCAGCTCACCACCATCTGTATCGGCCGGGGAGCTGTTTTTT. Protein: CASSPPSVSAGELFF.

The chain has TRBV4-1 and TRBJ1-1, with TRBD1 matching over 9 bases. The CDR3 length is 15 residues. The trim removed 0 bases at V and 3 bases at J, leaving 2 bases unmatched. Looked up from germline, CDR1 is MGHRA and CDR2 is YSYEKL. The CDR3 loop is CASSQEGQGYTEAFF. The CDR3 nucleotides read TGCGCCAGCAGCCAAGAGGGACAGGGCTACACTGAAGCTTTCTTT.

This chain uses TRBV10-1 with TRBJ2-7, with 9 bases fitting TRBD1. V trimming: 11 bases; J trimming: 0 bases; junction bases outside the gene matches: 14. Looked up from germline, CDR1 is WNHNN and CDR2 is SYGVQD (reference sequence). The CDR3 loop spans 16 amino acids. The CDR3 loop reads CAAGQGQWVVSYEQYF. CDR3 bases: TGCGCCGCCGGACAGGGGCAATGGGTTGTCTCCTACGAGCAGTACTTC.

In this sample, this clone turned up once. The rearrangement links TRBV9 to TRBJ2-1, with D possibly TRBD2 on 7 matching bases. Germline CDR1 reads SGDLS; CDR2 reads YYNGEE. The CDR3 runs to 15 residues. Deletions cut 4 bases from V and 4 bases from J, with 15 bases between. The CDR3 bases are TGTGCCAGCAGCCAGGGGCTAGCGGCTTACAATGAGCAGTTCTTC. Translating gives CASSQGLAAYNEQFF.

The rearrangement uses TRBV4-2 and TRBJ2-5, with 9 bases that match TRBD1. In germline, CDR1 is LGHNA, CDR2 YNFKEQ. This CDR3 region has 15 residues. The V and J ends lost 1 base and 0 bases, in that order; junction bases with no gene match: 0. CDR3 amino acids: CASSQGDRDQETQYF. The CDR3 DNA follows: TGTGCCAGCAGCCAAGGGGACAGGGACCAAGAGACCCAGTACTTC.